A selection of T cell receptor beta chains follows, all from one sample in a study of sequential checkpoint blockade in melanoma. Assay: immunoSEQ multiplex PCR; the TCRdb copy retains only in-frame clones and omits some. The sample contains some 9,300 clones, 75% of which appear only once. This material consisted of CD8+ T cells sorted from blood (inferred from file names), taken from a patient given nivolumab and ipilimumab in sequence. These receptors came from a human donor with melanoma. Each CDR3 is given with its conserved first and last residue. The D gene is left open where the match is weak. Size is omitted from some rows. Given values are once, few, many or a class for expanded clones.

>TRBJ1-2|TRBV7-9|-|-
TGTGCCAGCAGCTTAGCCGGGATTCTCTATGGCTACACCTTC
CASSLAGILYGYTF
>TRBJ2-1|TRBV28|medium-sized|-
TGTGCCAGCAGCTCTTACAATGAGCAGTTCTTC
CASSSYNEQFF
>TRBJ2-4|TRBV7-8|-|TRBD2
TGTGCCAGCAGCGGAGGACTAGAACACATTCAGTACTTC
CASSGGLEHIQYF
>TRBJ2-7|TRBV7-9|-|-
TGTGCCAGCAGCACCCTATTCGAGCAGTACTTC
CASSTLFEQYF
>TRBJ2-7|TRBV29-1|-|TRBD2
TGCAGCGCCGGACTAGCGGGTCTCTACGAGCAGTACTTC
CSAGLAGLYEQYF
>TRBJ2-7|TRBV15|-|TRBD2
TGTGCCACCAGCAGAGATCTCGCTAGCGGGAGCTACGAGCAGTACTTC
CATSRDLASGSYEQYF
>TRBJ1-1|TRBV5-4|few|TRBD1
TGTGCCAGCAGCTTAACAGGGGGCACTGAAGCTTTCTTT
CASSLTGGTEAFF
>TRBJ2-1|TRBV7-6|-|-
TGTGCCAGCAGCGAAGACAGTAATGAGCAGTTCTTC
CASSEDSNEQFF
>TRBJ2-7|TRBV4-1|-|TRBD1
TGCGCCAGCAGCCAATGGTTCCGGACAGGGGGCGACGAGCAGTACTTC
CASSQWFRTGGDEQYF
>TRBJ1-2|TRBV30|-|-
TGTGCCTGGAGTTACGGGCCCTCGGGAGGCTACACCTTC
CAWSYGPSGGYTF
>TRBJ2-1|TRBV28|-|TRBD2
TGTGCCAGCAGTTTGGTAGCGGGAGGGTACAATGAGCAGTTCTTC
CASSLVAGGYNEQFF
>TRBJ2-7|TRBV27|-|TRBD1
TGTGCCAGCATTGGACAGGGTATACACGAGCAGTACTTC
CASIGQGIHEQYF
>TRBJ1-1|TRBV19|few|-
TGTGCCAGTAGTATAGCCTCAGGGAGGACTGAAGCTTTCTTT
CASSIASGRTEAFF
>TRBJ2-2|TRBV19|-|TRBD1
TGTGCCAGTAGTGTGACAGGGGGGCACACCGGGGAGCTGTTTTTT
CASSVTGGHTGELFF
>TRBJ1-5|TRBV25-1|-|-
TGTGCCAGCAGTGACAGCCTAACACCGGGTCAGCCCCAGCATTTT
CASSDSLTPGQPQHF
>TRBJ2-7|TRBV5-4|-|TRBD2
TGTGCCAGCAGCTCCGGACTAGCGGGAGTGTACGAGCAGTACTTC
CASSSGLAGVYEQYF
>TRBJ1-5|TRBV28|-|-
TGTGCCAGCACCATACTCACCGGGACATCTGGGAATCAGCCCCAGCATTTT
CASTILTGTSGNQPQHF
>TRBJ1-6|TRBV9|-|TRBD1
TGTGCCAGCAGCGTAGAACAGGGGGTTTTTTCACCCCTCCACTTT
CASSVEQGVFSPLHF
>TRBJ2-3|TRBV9|once|-
TGTGCCAGCAGCATTTCAGCGGGTCACCTCACAGATACGCAGTATTTT
CASSISAGHLTDTQYF
>TRBJ2-3|TRBV5-4|-|-
TGTGCCAGCACAGGGACTACAGATACGCAGTATTTT
CASTGTTDTQYF
>TRBJ2-5|TRBV5-1|-|TRBD2
TGCGCCAGCAGCTTTAGAGGCGGGAGGGAAGCCCAAGAGACCCAGTACTTC
CASSFRGGREAQETQYF
>TRBJ2-3|TRBV7-9|-|TRBD2
TGTGCCAGCAGCTTCCTAGCGGGAGGGCCAGATACGCAGTATTTT
CASSFLAGGPDTQYF
>TRBJ2-1|TRBV6-4|-|TRBD2
TGTGCCAGCAGTGATGGGACTAGCGATTACAATGAGCAGTTCTTC
CASSDGTSDYNEQFF
>TRBJ2-7|TRBV4-1|-|TRBD2
TGCGCCAGCAGCCAGGCCGGGACTAGCGGCTCCTACGAGCAGTACTTC
CASSQAGTSGSYEQYF
>TRBJ2-7|TRBV12-5|-|TRBD2
TGTGCTAGTGGTATTAATAGCGGGAGCTACGAGCAGTACTTC
CASGINSGSYEQYF
>TRBJ1-5|TRBV27|-|TRBD1
TGTGCCAGCAGTTCCCGCGGGACAGGGGTGCATCAGCCCCAGCATTTT
CASSSRGTGVHQPQHF
>TRBJ2-7|TRBV21-1|few|-
TGTGCCAGCAGCAAGCGGAGGCACGAGCAGTACTTC
CASSKRRHEQYF
>TRBJ2-3|TRBV13|-|-
TGTGCCAGCAGCTTAAGGGGTTCGACAGATACGCAGTATTTT
CASSLRGSTDTQYF
>TRBJ2-6|TRBV4-1|-|-
TGCGCCAGCAGCCAGACCAGACAGCTCTCTGGGGCCAACGTCCTGACTTTC
CASSQTRQLSGANVLTF
>TRBJ1-5|TRBV9|-|-
TGTGCCAGCAGCCCGGGGGAAGGGTATCATCAGCCCCAGCATTTT
CASSPGEGYHQPQHF
>TRBJ2-7|TRBV28|-|TRBD1
TGTGCCAGCAGTTTAACCACAGGGGGAGCATCCTACGAGCAGTACTTC
CASSLTTGGASYEQYF
>TRBJ1-1|TRBV4-1|-|-
TGCGCCAGCAGCCAAGATGGGGGCTTGGGGAACACTGAAGCTTTCTTT
CASSQDGGLGNTEAFF
>TRBJ2-7|TRBV6-1|-|TRBD2
TGTGCCAGCATTTGGACTAGCGGATTAGGCGAGCAGTACTTC
CASIWTSGLGEQYF
>TRBJ2-3|TRBV7-8|-|TRBD2
TGTGCCAGCAGCTTAGAGATAGCGGGAGAGGGAGATACGCAGTATTTT
CASSLEIAGEGDTQYF
>TRBJ1-1|TRBV27|-|TRBD1
TGTGCCAGCCGGGGACCGGACAGGGTTCAGGGAGTCACTGAAGCTTTCTTT
CASRGPDRVQGVTEAFF
>TRBJ1-5|TRBV28|-|TRBD1
TGTGCCAGCAGTTACAGGGGGTCCGGTCAGCCCCAGCATTTT
CASSYRGSGQPQHF
>TRBJ2-7|TRBV5-6|once|-
TGTGCCAGCAGCCCAGGGGAAATCCCCTACGAGCAGTACTTC
CASSPGEIPYEQYF
>TRBJ2-7|TRBV27|-|TRBD1
TGTGCCAGCGGTGGGACAGGGTACGAGCAGTACTTC
CASGGTGYEQYF
>TRBJ2-3|TRBV28|-|-
TGTGCCAGCACCCCCCTGGGCCCAGATACGCAGTATTTT
CASTPLGPDTQYF
>TRBJ1-2|TRBV7-9|few|TRBD1
TGTGCCAGCAGCATCCGGGACAGGGAGAACTATGGCTACACCTTC
CASSIRDRENYGYTF